This TCR beta chain was identified in a study of brain T cells in children with intractable seizures. Overall study results and limits: Pre- and post-surgery blood differed in depth, so pre-surgery absences may be undersampling. Only CDR3 sequence similarity suggested viral specificity, without known HCMV serostatus.

Concerning this clone: Its antigen remains unknown.

Time point noted: blood from clinic visit 5 months post-surgery; TSC patient then seizure free. Only cases whose brain tissue showed the highest T cell transcript signatures were sequenced. Pre-surgery treatment included at least one anti-epileptic drug. The V and J ends lost 5 bases and 0 bases respectively, with 10 bases between them. Per the germline V gene, CDR1 is SEHNR and CDR2 is FQNEAQ (reference sequence). CDR3 size: 15 residues. Profiled with immunoSEQ multiplex PCR; TCRdb holds only in-frame clones, not every one. Here the sample spans about 320,000 clones, about 94% being singletons. The rearrangement links TRBV7-9 to TRBJ2-2; D perhaps matches TRBD1 (5 bases). The material was peripheral blood, obtained about 5 months after surgery. The source is a boy less than two years old with tuberous sclerosis and intractable seizures. CDR3: CASSHGQTNTGELFF. For the CDR3, the DNA is TGTGCCAGCAGCCACGGACAAACGAACACCGGGGAGCTGTTTTTT.